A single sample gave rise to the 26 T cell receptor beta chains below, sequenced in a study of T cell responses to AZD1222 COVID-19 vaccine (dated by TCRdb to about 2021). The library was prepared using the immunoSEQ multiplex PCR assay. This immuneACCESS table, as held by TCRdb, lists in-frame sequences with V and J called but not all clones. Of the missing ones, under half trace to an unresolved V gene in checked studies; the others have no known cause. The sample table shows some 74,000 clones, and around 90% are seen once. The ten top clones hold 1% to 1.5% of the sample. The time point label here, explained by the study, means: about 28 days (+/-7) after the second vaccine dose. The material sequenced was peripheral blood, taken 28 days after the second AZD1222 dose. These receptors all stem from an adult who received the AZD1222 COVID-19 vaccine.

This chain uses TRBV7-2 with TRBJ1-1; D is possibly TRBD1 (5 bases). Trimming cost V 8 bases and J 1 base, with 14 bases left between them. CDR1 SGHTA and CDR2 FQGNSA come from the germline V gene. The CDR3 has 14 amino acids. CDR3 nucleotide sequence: TGTGCCAGCTTGGTGGGGGGAGGGAACACTGAAGCTTTCTTT. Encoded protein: CASLVGGGNTEAFF.

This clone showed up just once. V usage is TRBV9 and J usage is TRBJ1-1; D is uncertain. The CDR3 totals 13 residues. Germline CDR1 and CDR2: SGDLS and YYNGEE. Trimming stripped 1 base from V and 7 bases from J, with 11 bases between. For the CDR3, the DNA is TGTGCCAGCAGCGTAATGGGGAGGAGTGAAGCTTTCTTT. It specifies CASSVMGRSEAFF.

The CDR3 nucleotides are TGTGCCTGGAGTGTCGGACAGGGGGCCTATGGCTACACCTTC. Amino acid sequence: CAWSVGQGAYGYTF. This sequence joins TRBV30 and TRBJ1-2; 11 bases match TRBD1. Germline V gene data show CDR1 as GTSNPN and CDR2 as SVGIG (reference sequence). V shed 0 bases, J shed 4 bases, and the junction held 1 base outside the gene matches. CDR3 length equals 14 residues. The full variable domain, its missing parts supplied by reference TRBV30 and TRBJ1-2, is SQTIHQWPATLVQPVGSPLSLECTVEGTSNPNLYWYRQAAGRGLQLLFYSVGIGQISSEVPQNLSASRPQDRQFILSSKKLLLSDSGFYLCAWSVGQGAYGYTFGSGTRLTVV.

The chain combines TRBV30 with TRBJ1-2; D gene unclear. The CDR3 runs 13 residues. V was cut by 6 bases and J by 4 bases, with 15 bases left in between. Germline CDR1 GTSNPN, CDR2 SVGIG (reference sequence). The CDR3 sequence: CACREVGSYGYTF. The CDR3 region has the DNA TGTGCCTGCCGGGAAGTCGGGAGCTATGGCTACACCTTC.

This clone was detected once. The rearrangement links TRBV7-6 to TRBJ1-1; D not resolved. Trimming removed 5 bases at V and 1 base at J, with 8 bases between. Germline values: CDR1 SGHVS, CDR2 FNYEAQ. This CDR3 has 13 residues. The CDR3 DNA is TGTGCCAGCAGCCCTAATGGGAACACTGAAGCTTTCTTT. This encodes CASSPNGNTEAFF.

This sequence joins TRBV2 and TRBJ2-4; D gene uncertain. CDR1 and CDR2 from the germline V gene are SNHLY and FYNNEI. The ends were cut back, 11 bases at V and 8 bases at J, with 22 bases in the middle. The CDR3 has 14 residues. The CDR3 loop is CAAQRAATNDIQYF. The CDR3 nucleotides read TGTGCCGCCCAAAGGGCGGCGACCAATGACATTCAGTACTTC. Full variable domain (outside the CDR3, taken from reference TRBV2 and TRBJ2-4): EPEVTQTPSHQVTQMGQEVILRCVPISNHLYFYWYRQILGQKVEFLVSFYNNEISEKSEIFDDQFSVERPDGSNFTLKIRSTKLEDSAMYFCAAQRAATNDIQYFGAGTRLSVL.

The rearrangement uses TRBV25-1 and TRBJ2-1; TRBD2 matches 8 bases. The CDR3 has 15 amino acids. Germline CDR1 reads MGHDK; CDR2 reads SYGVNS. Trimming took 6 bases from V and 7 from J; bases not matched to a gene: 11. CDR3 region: CASSPQGGRRNEQFF. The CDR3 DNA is TGTGCCAGCAGCCCACAGGGCGGGAGGAGGAATGAGCAGTTCTTC. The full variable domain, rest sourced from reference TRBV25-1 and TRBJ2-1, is EADIYQTPRYLVIGTGKKITLECSQTMGHDKMYWYQQDPGMELHLIHYSYGVNSTEKGDLSSESTVSRIRTEHFPLTLESARPSHTSQYLCASSPQGGRRNEQFFGPGTRLTVL.

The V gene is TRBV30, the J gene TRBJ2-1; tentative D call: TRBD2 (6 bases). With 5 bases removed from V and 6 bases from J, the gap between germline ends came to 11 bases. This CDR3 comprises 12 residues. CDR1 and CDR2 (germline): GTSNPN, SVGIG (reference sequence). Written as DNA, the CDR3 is TGTGCCTGGGACGGGACTCTCAATGAGCAGTTCTTC. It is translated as CAWDGTLNEQFF.

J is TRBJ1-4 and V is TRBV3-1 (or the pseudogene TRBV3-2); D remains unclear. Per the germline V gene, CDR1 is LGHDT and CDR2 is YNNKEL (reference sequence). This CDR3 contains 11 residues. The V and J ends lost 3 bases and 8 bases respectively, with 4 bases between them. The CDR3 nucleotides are TGTGCCAGCAGCCAGTCGGAAAAACTGTTTTTT. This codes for CASSQSEKLFF.

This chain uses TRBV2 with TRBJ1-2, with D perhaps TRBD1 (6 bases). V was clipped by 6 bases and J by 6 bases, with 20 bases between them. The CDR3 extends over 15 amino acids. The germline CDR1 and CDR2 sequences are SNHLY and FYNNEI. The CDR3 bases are TGTGCCAGCAGGCGGGACACCCAGTCGTATAATGGCTACACCTTC. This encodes CASRRDTQSYNGYTF. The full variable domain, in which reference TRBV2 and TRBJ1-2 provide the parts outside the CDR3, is EPEVTQTPSHQVTQMGQEVILRCVPISNHLYFYWYRQILGQKVEFLVSFYNNEISEKSEIFDDQFSVERPDGSNFTLKIRSTKLEDSAMYFCASRRDTQSYNGYTFGSGTRLTVV.

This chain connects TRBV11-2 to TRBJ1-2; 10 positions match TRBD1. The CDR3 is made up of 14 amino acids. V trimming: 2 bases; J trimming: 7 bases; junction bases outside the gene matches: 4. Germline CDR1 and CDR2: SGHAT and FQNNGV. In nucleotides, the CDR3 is TGTGCCAGCAGCTTACAGACAGGGGGCTCTGGCTACACCTTC. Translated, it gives CASSLQTGGSGYTF.

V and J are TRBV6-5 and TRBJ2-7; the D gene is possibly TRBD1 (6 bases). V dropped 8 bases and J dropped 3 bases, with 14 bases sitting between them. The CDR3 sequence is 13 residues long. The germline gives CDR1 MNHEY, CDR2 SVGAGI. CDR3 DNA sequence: TGTGCCAGCGGCCCTACAGGGATCTACGAGCAGTACTTC. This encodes CASGPTGIYEQYF.

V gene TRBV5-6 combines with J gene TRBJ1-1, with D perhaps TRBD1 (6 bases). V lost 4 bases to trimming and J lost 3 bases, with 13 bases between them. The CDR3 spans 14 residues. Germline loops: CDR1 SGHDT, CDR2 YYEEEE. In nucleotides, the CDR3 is TGTGCCAGCAGCCGCCGGACAGTCGACACTGAAGCTTTCTTT. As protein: CASSRRTVDTEAFF.

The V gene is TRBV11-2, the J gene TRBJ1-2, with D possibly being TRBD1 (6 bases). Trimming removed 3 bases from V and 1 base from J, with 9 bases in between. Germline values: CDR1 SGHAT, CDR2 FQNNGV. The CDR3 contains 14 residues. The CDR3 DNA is TGTGCCAGCAGCTTCCTACAGGGTAACTATGGCTACACCTTC. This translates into CASSFLQGNYGYTF.

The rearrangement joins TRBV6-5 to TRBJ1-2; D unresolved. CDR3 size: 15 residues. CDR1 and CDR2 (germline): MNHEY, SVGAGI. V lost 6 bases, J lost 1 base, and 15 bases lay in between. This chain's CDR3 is CASSLTQTLNYGYTF. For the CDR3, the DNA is TGTGCCAGCAGCCTAACCCAGACCCTTAACTATGGCTACACCTTC.

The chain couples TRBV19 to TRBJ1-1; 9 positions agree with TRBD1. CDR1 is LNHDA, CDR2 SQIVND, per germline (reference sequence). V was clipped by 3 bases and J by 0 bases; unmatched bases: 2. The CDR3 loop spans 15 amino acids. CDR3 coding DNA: TGTGCCAGTAGTATCGACAGGGGGATGAACACTGAAGCTTTCTTT. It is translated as CASSIDRGMNTEAFF. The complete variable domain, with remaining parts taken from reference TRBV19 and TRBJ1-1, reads DGGITQSPKYLFRKEGQNVTLSCEQNLNHDAMYWYRQDPGQGLRLIYYSQIVNDFQKGDIAEGYSVSREKKESFPLTVTSAQKNPTAFYLCASSIDRGMNTEAFFGQGTRLTVV.

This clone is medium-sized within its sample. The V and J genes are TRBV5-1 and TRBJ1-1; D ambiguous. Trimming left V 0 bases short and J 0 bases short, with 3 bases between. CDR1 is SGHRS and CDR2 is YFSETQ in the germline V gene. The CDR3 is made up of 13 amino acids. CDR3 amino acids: CASSLEMNTEAFF. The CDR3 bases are TGCGCCAGCAGCTTGGAGATGAACACTGAAGCTTTCTTT.

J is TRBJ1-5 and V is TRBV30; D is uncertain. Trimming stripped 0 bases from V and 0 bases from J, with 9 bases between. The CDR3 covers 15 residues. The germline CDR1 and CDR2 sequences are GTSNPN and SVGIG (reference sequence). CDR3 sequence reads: CAWSVRGDSNQPQHF. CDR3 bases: TGTGCCTGGAGTGTACGGGGAGATAGCAATCAGCCCCAGCATTTT.

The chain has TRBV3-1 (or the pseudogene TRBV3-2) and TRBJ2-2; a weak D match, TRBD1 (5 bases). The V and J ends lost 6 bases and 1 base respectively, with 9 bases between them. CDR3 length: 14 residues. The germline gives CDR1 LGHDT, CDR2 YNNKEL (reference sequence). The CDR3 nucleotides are TGTGCCAGCAGACTCACAGGGAACACCGGGGAGCTGTTTTTT. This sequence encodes CASRLTGNTGELFF.

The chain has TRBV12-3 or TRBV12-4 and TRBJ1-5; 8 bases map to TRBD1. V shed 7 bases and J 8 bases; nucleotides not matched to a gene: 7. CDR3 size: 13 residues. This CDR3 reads CASTGQGIKPQHF. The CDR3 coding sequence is TGTGCCAGCACCGGACAGGGAATCAAGCCCCAGCATTTT.

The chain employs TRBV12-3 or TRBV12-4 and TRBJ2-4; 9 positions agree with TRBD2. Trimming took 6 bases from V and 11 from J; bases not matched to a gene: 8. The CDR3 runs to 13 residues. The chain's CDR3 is CASRPTSGRLQYF. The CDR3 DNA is TGTGCCAGCAGACCAACTAGCGGGCGCCTTCAGTACTTC.

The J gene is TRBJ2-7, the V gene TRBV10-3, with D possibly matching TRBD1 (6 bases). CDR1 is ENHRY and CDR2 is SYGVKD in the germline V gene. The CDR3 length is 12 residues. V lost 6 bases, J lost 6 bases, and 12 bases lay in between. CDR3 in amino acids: CAISKDSLEQYF. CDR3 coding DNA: TGTGCCATCAGCAAGGACAGCCTCGAGCAGTACTTC.

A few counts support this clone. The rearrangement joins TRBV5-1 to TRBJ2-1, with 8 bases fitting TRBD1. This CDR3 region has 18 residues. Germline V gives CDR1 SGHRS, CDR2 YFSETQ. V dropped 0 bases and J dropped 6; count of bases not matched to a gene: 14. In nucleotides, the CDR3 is TGCGCCAGCAGCTTGGATCGACAGGGGCTATATCAGGGCAATGAGCAGTTCTTC. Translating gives CASSLDRQGLYQGNEQFF.

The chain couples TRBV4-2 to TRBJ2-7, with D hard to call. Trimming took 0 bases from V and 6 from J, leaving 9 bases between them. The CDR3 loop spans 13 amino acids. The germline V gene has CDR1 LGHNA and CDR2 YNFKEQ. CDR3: CASSQEARGEQYF. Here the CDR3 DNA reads TGTGCCAGCAGCCAAGAGGCTCGTGGCGAGCAGTACTTC.

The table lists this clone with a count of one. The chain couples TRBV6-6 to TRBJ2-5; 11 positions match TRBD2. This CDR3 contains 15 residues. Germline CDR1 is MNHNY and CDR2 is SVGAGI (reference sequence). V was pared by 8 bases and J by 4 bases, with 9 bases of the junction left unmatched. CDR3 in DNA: TGTGCCAGCTCTAAAGGCCTAGCGGGAGGAGAGACCCAGTACTTC. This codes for CASSKGLAGGETQYF.

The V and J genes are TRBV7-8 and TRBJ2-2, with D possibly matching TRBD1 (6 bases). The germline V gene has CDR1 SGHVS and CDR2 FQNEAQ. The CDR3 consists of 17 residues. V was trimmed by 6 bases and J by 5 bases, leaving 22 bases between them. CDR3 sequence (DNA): TGTGCCAGCAGTTACCGGGACAACCAGCGGTGGACCGGGGAGCTGTTTTTT. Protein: CASSYRDNQRWTGELFF.